Included here is one T cell receptor beta chain sequence, with context. Profiled with immunoSEQ multiplex PCR; TCRdb holds only in-frame clones, not every one. Seen here are fewer than 60,000 clones, about 90% observed once, and the top ten hold about 10%. Germline V CDR1 and CDR2: LGHNA, YNFKEQ. J gave up 2 bases and V 6 bases, and 8 bases lay outside the gene matches. This CDR3 has 15 amino acids. These data belong to a study of T cell changes during pregnancy in multiple sclerosis. Specimen: CD8+ T cells from peripheral blood mononuclear cells, collected after pregnancy. This receptor was taken from a female donor with multiple sclerosis, enrolled in a pregnancy study. The chain links TRBV4-2 to TRBJ2-3; TRBD2 agrees at 7 bases. This CDR3 reads CASRTGTTTTDTQYF. The CDR3 nucleotides read TGTGCCAGCAGGACCGGGACTACAACCACAGATACGCAGTATTTT.